This is a list of T cell receptor beta chains from one sample in a study of T cell responses to AZD1222 COVID-19 vaccine. Assay used: immunoSEQ multiplex PCR; TCRdb lists only in-frame clones, some missing. This table holds about 140,000 clones, 80% to 95% found once. Specimen: peripheral blood, collected on day 0 of AZD1222 vaccination. These TCRs come from an adult in good health. Both conserved end residues are part of each CDR3. D genes are given only for firm matches. Some rows have no size entry. The others give once, few or many, or a class for an expanded clone.

TRBD1	TRBV5-4	TRBJ2-1	NA	CATRSGQGSNEQFF	TGTGCCACCAGAAGCGGACAGGGGTCGAATGAGCAGTTCTTC
TRBD2	TRBV2	TRBJ2-2	NA	CASSAKREGRGELFF	TGTGCCAGCAGCGCCAAGCGGGAGGGCCGCGGAGAGCTGTTTTTT
NA	TRBV6-6	TRBJ2-6	NA	CASSYFQGSGANVLTF	TGTGCCAGCAGTTACTTCCAGGGCTCTGGGGCCAACGTCCTGACTTTC
NA	TRBV18	TRBJ1-1	NA	CASSPDGGLGEAFF	TGTGCCAGCTCACCCGATGGGGGGCTGGGTGAAGCTTTCTTT
TRBD2	TRBV5-5	TRBJ2-1	NA	CASSSLGTSGRAAYNEQFF	TGTGCCAGCAGCTCTCTTGGGACTAGCGGGAGGGCCGCCTACAATGAGCAGTTCTTC
TRBD1	TRBV5-5	TRBJ1-2	NA	CASSLGNSGGYGYTF	TGTGCCAGCAGCTTAGGGAACTCAGGGGGCTATGGCTACACCTTC
NA	TRBV2	TRBJ1-6	NA	CASSDRDKSYSYNSPLHF	TGTGCCAGCAGTGATCGGGACAAGTCTTACTCCTATAATTCACCCCTCCACTTT
NA	TRBV4-2	TRBJ2-7	NA	CASSQDLQQGNPYEQYF	TGTGCCAGCAGCCAAGATCTCCAGCAGGGCAACCCCTACGAGCAGTACTTC
NA	TRBV10-3	TRBJ1-4	NA	CAISLHRVPNEKLFF	TGTGCCATCAGTCTCCACAGGGTGCCTAATGAAAAACTGTTTTTT
NA	TRBV19	TRBJ1-3	NA	CASTLTGFSGNTIYF	TGTGCCAGTACCCTTACTGGCTTCTCTGGAAACACCATATATTTT
NA	TRBV18	TRBJ1-1	NA	CASSVSGTEAFF	TGTGCCAGCTCAGTATCGGGGACTGAAGCTTTCTTT
TRBD2	TRBV24-1	TRBJ2-1	once	CATSDQLAGSVGEQFF	TGTGCCACCAGTGACCAACTAGCGGGAAGCGTGGGTGAGCAGTTCTTC
NA	TRBV7-2	TRBJ2-1	NA	CASSYQSRAEQFF	TGTGCCAGCAGCTATCAGTCCCGGGCTGAGCAGTTCTTC
NA	TRBV27	TRBJ1-4	NA	CASSLFGGADEKLFF	TGTGCCAGCAGTTTATTCGGGGGCGCAGACGAAAAACTGTTTTTT
NA	TRBV7-8	TRBJ1-3	NA	CASSPQGSRTALFSGNTIYF	TGTGCCAGCAGCCCCCAGGGGTCGCGGACAGCCCTATTCTCTGGAAACACCATATATTTT
NA	TRBV4-1	TRBJ2-7	few	CASSQESREPSYEQYF	TGCGCCAGCAGCCAAGAATCCAGGGAACCCTCCTACGAGCAGTACTTC
NA	TRBV10-3	TRBJ1-3	NA	CAISEEENTIYF	TGTGCCATCAGTGAGGAAGAGAACACCATATATTTT